What follows are 8 T cell receptor beta chains derived from one specimen sequenced in a study of T cells after posttransplantation cyclophosphamide (dated by TCRdb to 2016 to 2017). Library preparation used the immunoSEQ multiplex PCR assay. What TCRdb holds here is the immuneACCESS table cut down to in-frame rearrangements. Part of the clones is not present; checked against another copy, under half of the missing clones reflect an unresolved V gene, and the others are unexplained. This sample gives 3,500 to 5,500 clones in total; roughly 87% of them show up just once. The ten largest account for roughly a quarter of the sample. The control cohort consisted of ten or so patients who had myeloablative marrow transplants with methotrexate plus a calcineurin inhibitor and who were sampled 1 year after transplant. This specimen consisted of PBMCs, obtained after an allogeneic stem cell transplant with a calcineurin inhibitor and methotrexate. The receptors derive from a male patient between 40 and 49 years old who received an allogeneic stem cell transplant from an unrelated donor, was CMV-positive, and had chronic GVHD only. After a transplant, some of the T cells may come from the graft donor.

The V and J genes are TRBV11-2 and TRBJ2-7, with 13 bases matching TRBD2. J was trimmed by 2 bases and V by 5 bases; bases with no gene match: 6. The CDR3 totals 16 residues. CDR1 is SGHAT and CDR2 is FQNNGV in the germline V gene. CDR3 region: CASSPRGTSGAYEQYF. The CDR3 DNA is TGTGCCAGCAGCCCCCGCGGGACTAGCGGGGCCTACGAGCAGTACTTC.

Worth noting for this clone: One end of the junction fails to match germline, which may point to a read error. V and J are TRBV12-5 and TRBJ1-6, with no clear D. Germline V gene lookup returns CDR1 LGHNT and CDR2 FRNRAP. CDR3 length: 11 residues. CDR3 DNA sequence: TGTGCTAGTGGTTTGATGGGCCCCGTCCGCTTT. This translates into CASGLMGPVRF.

The V and J genes are TRBV2 and TRBJ1-5, with 8 bases matching TRBD1. CDR3 size: 15 residues. V lost 6 bases and J lost 3; bases outside the gene matches: 7. CDR1 and CDR2 (germline): SNHLY, FYNNEI. CDR3 nucleotide sequence: TGTGCCAGCAGGTACAGGGGGGGGCCCAATCAGCCCCAGCATTTT. Its protein is CASRYRGGPNQPQHF.

This chain connects TRBV6-1 to TRBJ2-7, with 7 bases fitting TRBD2. The trim removed 4 bases at V and 4 bases at J, leaving 10 bases unmatched. Germline CDR1 and CDR2: MNHNS and SASEGT. The CDR3 length is 15 residues. Written as DNA, the CDR3 is TGTGCCAGCAGTGTTGAAGGCGGGAGTATGTACGAGCAGTACTTC. Its protein product is CASSVEGGSMYEQYF.

The chain couples TRBV18 to TRBJ2-7; 11 bases map to TRBD2. The CDR3 totals 15 residues. Germline trimming cut 5 bases from V and 4 bases from J; bases unmatched to any gene: 7. Germline CDR1 and CDR2: KGHSH and LQKENI. The CDR3 bases are TGTGCCAGCTCAGACCCCGGGACTAGCGGTTACGAGCAGTACTTC. Residues: CASSDPGTSGYEQYF.

V and J are TRBV10-3 and TRBJ2-5; 13 bases align to TRBD2. J gave up 2 bases and V 10 bases, and 19 bases lay outside the gene matches. In germline, CDR1 is ENHRY, CDR2 SYGVKD. This CDR3 region has 19 residues. In DNA form, the CDR3 reads TGTGCCACCGGAGAGGGGACTAGCGGGATTTCGGGTCCTCAAGAGACCCAGTACTTC. Its protein is CATGEGTSGISGPQETQYF.

J is TRBJ2-2 and V is TRBV27; 14 bases are a match to TRBD2. J gave up 1 base and V 3 bases, and 4 bases lay outside the gene matches. This CDR3 contains 18 residues. The germline gives CDR1 MNHEY, CDR2 SMNVEV (reference sequence). The CDR3 bases are TGTGCCAGCAGTTTCGGACTAGCGGGGGGCGGGAACACCGGGGAGCTGTTTTTT. As protein: CASSFGLAGGGNTGELFF.

This clone was observed a single time. The chain carries TRBV27 and TRBJ2-7, with 9 bases lining up with TRBD2. Germline CDR1 is MNHEY and CDR2 is SMNVEV (reference sequence). The CDR3 is 15 residues long. With 6 bases clipped from V and 4 bases from J, the junction kept 10 bases outside the gene matches. The CDR3 DNA is TGTGCCAGCAGCCCCGGCTTTAGCGGGAGATACGAGCAGTACTTC. Its translation is CASSPGFSGRYEQYF.